Presented here are 10 T cell receptor beta chains from one specimen sequenced in a study of cytomegalovirus exposure and HLA in healthy donors. The assay was immunoSEQ multiplex PCR, and TCRdb's table has in-frame clones only and misses some. This repertoire shows fewer than 70,000 clones, approximately 96% found once; its top ten account for 0.7% to 0.95%. Material for sequencing was PBMCs. Receptors originate from a man between 18 and 29 years old in good health and CMV-seronegative.

The J gene is TRBJ1-1, the V gene TRBV28, with a tentative D call TRBD1 (5 bases). Germline V gives CDR1 MDHEN, CDR2 SYDVKM. The V gene lost 7 bases and the J gene lost 3 bases, with 18 bases spanning the gap. The CDR3 loop spans 15 amino acids. CDR3 loop: CASTPPRGGYTEAFF. The CDR3 DNA reads as TGTGCCAGCACACCTCCGAGGGGAGGGTACACTGAAGCTTTCTTT.

V and J are TRBV19 and TRBJ2-7, with 8 nucleotides matching TRBD2. J lost 4 bases, V lost 5 bases, and 10 bases had no gene match. The germline V gene encodes CDR1 LNHDA and CDR2 SQIVND (reference sequence). There are 15 residues in the CDR3. In DNA, the CDR3 is TGTGCCAGTAGTGAACCCGGGACTAGGAGGTACGAGCAGTACTTC. This encodes CASSEPGTRRYEQYF. The entire variable domain, with the rest obtained from reference TRBV19 and TRBJ2-7, is as follows: DGGITQSPKYLFRKEGQNVTLSCEQNLNHDAMYWYRQDPGQGLRLIYYSQIVNDFQKGDIAEGYSVSREKKESFPLTVTSAQKNPTAFYLCASSEPGTRRYEQYFGPGTRLTVT.

The chain joins TRBV5-1 to TRBJ1-1; 9 bases are shared with TRBD1. V shed 2 bases and J 4 bases; nucleotides not matched to a gene: 3. In germline, CDR1 is SGHRS, CDR2 YFSETQ. This CDR3 is 14 amino acids long. The CDR3 DNA reads as TGCGCCAGCAGCTTTACAGGGGGCGGCACTGAAGCTTTCTTT. It encodes CASSFTGGGTEAFF.

The chain recombines TRBV28 with TRBJ1-4; 7 bases agree with TRBD1. The CDR3 has 16 amino acids. Germline loops: CDR1 MDHEN, CDR2 SYDVKM. Trimming at V came to 4 bases and at J to 7 bases, leaving 12 bases not matched to a gene. Written as DNA, the CDR3 is TGTGCCAGCAGTTCTTTTTCAGGCCAGGGGGGTGAAAAACTGTTTTTT. Its translation is CASSSFSGQGGEKLFF. Supplemented by reference TRBV28 and TRBJ1-4, the full variable domain reads DVKVTQSSRYLVKRTGEKVFLECVQDMDHENMFWYRQDPGLGLRLIYFSYDVKMKEKGDIPEGYSVSREKKERFSLILESASTNQTSMYLCASSSFSGQGGEKLFFGSGTQLSVL.

The chain has TRBV28 and TRBJ2-4; TRBD2 might be the D (6 bases). Germline V gene lookup returns CDR1 MDHEN and CDR2 SYDVKM. With 7 bases removed from V and 2 bases from J, the gap between germline ends came to 18 bases. The CDR3 extends over 16 amino acids. Here the CDR3 DNA reads TGTGCCAGCAACCCCGCGGGACTCCCGACCAAAAACATTCAGTACTTC. Translating it yields CASNPAGLPTKNIQYF.

The J gene is TRBJ2-7, the V gene TRBV10-3; no clear D gene. The CDR3 totals 13 residues. V lost 2 bases, J lost 6 bases, and 11 bases lay in between. Germline V gives CDR1 ENHRY, CDR2 SYGVKD. The CDR3 here is CAISEVRLSEQYF. In nucleotides, the CDR3 is TGTGCCATCAGTGAGGTCAGGTTGAGCGAGCAGTACTTC.

The chain links TRBV5-1 to TRBJ1-1; the match to TRBD1 covers 8 bases. Germline CDR1 reads SGHRS; CDR2 reads YFSETQ. The CDR3 sequence is 15 residues long. J was trimmed by 6 bases and V by 2 bases; bases with no gene match: 9. In nucleotides, the CDR3 is TGCGCCAGCAGCTTAATTCCAGGGGGCTTGGCTGAAGCTTTCTTT. It specifies CASSLIPGGLAEAFF.

V and J are TRBV5-1 and TRBJ2-3; a weak D match, TRBD2 (5 bases). Germline V lookup: CDR1 SGHRS, CDR2 YFSETQ. V was cut by 2 bases and J by 3 bases, with 10 bases left in between. The CDR3 is 14 residues long. The CDR3 nucleotides are TGCGCCAGCAGCTTTAGCCAGCGGACAGATACGCAGTATTTT. Amino acid sequence: CASSFSQRTDTQYF.

The chain carries TRBV30 and TRBJ2-7, with D possibly being TRBD2 (6 bases). The CDR3 has 13 residues. Germline V gene data show CDR1 as GTSNPN and CDR2 as SVGIG (reference sequence). V shed 8 bases and J shed 6 bases, with 20 bases lying between them. In nucleotides, the CDR3 is TGTGCCACGACCGGGACTGGGACTTTCGAGCAGTACTTC. The encoded protein is CATTGTGTFEQYF. Full variable domain (rest looked up from reference TRBV30 and TRBJ2-7): SQTIHQWPATLVQPVGSPLSLECTVEGTSNPNLYWYRQAAGRGLQLLFYSVGIGQISSEVPQNLSASRPQDRQFILSSKKLLLSDSGFYLCATTGTGTFEQYFGPGTRLTVT.

This chain links TRBV9 with TRBJ2-1; 7 bases map to TRBD2. The CDR3 has 13 residues. Germline loops: CDR1 SGDLS, CDR2 YYNGEE. The V gene end was trimmed by 5 bases and the J gene end by 5 bases; junction bases not matched to a gene: 4. The CDR3 DNA reads as TGTGCCAGCAGTCTGGGGAGGGACAATGAGCAGTTCTTC. It is translated as CASSLGRDNEQFF.